A selection of T cell receptor beta chains follows, all from one sample in a study of T cells after yellow fever vaccination. In TCRdb, the 5' RACE reads were re-called with MiXCR into one record per CDR3 protein. Here the sample spans fewer than 350,000 distinct CDR3 sequences, less than 4.5% being singletons. Specimen: PBMCs, collected on the day of the yellow fever booster vaccination. These receptors all stem from a man younger than 35 who received the YFV17D yellow fever vaccine. Each CDR3 is given with its conserved first and last residue. A D gene is named only where the DNA matches it firmly. The size entry is marked missing in some rows and otherwise reads once, few, many or a size class.

v_gene	j_gene	d_gene	abundance	CDR3aa	CDR3nt
TRBV9	TRBJ2-5	.	many	CASSDGVQETQYF	TGTGCCAGCAGCGACGGGGTTCAAGAGACCCAGTACTTC
TRBV2	TRBJ2-1	.	few	CASRLNEQFF	TGTGCCAGCAGGCTCAATGAGCAGTTCTTC
TRBV2	TRBJ1-5	.	.	CASSPPDGHQPQHF	TGTGCCAGCAGTCCCCCCGACGGTCATCAGCCCCAGCATTTT
TRBV5-1	TRBJ2-2	.	.	CASSFSETNTGELFF	TGCGCCAGCAGCTTTTCGGAGACGAACACCGGGGAGCTGTTTTTT
TRBV2	TRBJ2-3	.	.	CASQVRGAREDTQYF	TGTGCCAGCCAAGTAAGGGGGGCCAGGGAAGATACGCAGTATTTT
TRBV7-2	TRBJ2-3	.	many	CASSGAASTDTQYF	TGTGCCAGCAGCGGGGCCGCTAGCACAGATACGCAGTATTTT
TRBV7-3	TRBJ2-7	TRBD2	few	CASSSGTSGTHHF	TGTGCCAGCAGCTCAGGGACTAGCGGGACCCACCACTTC
TRBV6-5	TRBJ1-2	TRBD1	few	CASSLFDRAPYGYTF	TGTGCCAGCAGTTTATTCGACAGGGCCCCTTATGGCTACACCTTC
TRBV29-1	TRBJ1-2	TRBD1	many	CSVEPGQGDRGYTF	TGCAGCGTAGAACCGGGACAGGGGGATAGGGGCTACACCTTC
TRBV5-5	TRBJ1-2	TRBD1	.	CSSSPRTGNYGYTF	TGTTCCAGCAGCCCCCGGACAGGGAACTATGGCTACACCTTC
TRBV5-1	TRBJ2-5	TRBD1	many	CASSSGVGTGRQETQYF	TGCGCCAGCAGCAGCGGCGTCGGGACAGGGCGACAAGAGACCCAGTACTTC
TRBV5-1	TRBJ1-2	TRBD1	few	CASTGQGAYGYTF	TGCGCCAGCACGGGACAGGGGGCCTATGGCTACACCTTC
TRBV13	TRBJ2-7	.	.	CASSPTGSTYEQYF	TGTGCCAGCAGCCCAACAGGGTCTACTTACGAGCAGTACTTC
TRBV3-1	TRBJ1-1	.	many	CASSQDSPLHKNTEAFF	TGTGCCAGCAGCCAAGACAGTCCCCTCCATAAGAACACTGAAGCTTTCTTT
TRBV18	TRBJ1-1	.	few	CASSPGVPYTEAFF	TGTGCCAGCTCACCGGGGGTCCCTTACACTGAAGCTTTCTTT
TRBV19	TRBJ2-1	.	many	CASSIGVSSYNEQFF	TGTGCCAGTAGTATCGGGGTGAGCTCCTACAATGAGCAGTTCTTC
TRBV27	TRBJ2-5	.	.	CASSLGLPRETQYF	TGTGCCAGCAGTTTAGGGCTACCGAGGGAGACCCAGTACTTC
TRBV7-9	TRBJ1-2	.	many	CASSSPDNHYGYTF	TGTGCCAGCAGCTCCCCGGACAACCACTATGGCTACACCTTC
TRBV3-1	TRBJ2-5	.	few	CASSQVTGKETQYF	TGTGCCAGCAGCCAAGTTACAGGGAAAGAGACCCAGTACTTC
TRBV5-1	TRBJ2-5	.	many	CASSSPLGDQETQYF	TGCGCCAGCAGCTCCCCCCTGGGGGATCAAGAGACCCAGTACTTC
TRBV12-3/TRBV12-4	TRBJ2-1	.	many	CASTIPGSPRRFF	TGTGCCAGCACTATCCCAGGGTCTCCGAGGCGGTTCTTC
TRBV20-1	TRBJ2-1	.	many	CSASRAGRAYNEQFF	TGCAGTGCTAGTAGGGCGGGGCGGGCCTACAATGAGCAGTTCTTC
TRBV30	TRBJ2-3	.	many	CAWSVGGLTDTQYF	TGTGCCTGGAGTGTAGGCGGCCTCACAGATACGCAGTATTTT